This TCR beta chain was identified in a study of CD8+CD57+ T cells in acquired aplastic anemia. This CDR3 region has 13 residues. The V gene lost 5 bases and the J gene lost 2 bases, with 9 bases spanning the gap. For CDR3 and TCR beta VDJ profiling, genomic DNA was the template used. A single record per CDR3 protein comes from TCRdb applying MiXCR to the reads. The sample holds hundreds of thousands of distinct CDR3 sequences, roughly 68% seen once. Material: sorted CD4+, CD8+, or CD8+CD57+ T cells (not recorded which) from PBMCs. This receptor was obtained from a human donor in good health, serving as a control. The V call is TRBV12-3 or TRBV12-4, the J call TRBJ1-1; D unresolved. CDR3 region: CASSRRDNTEAFF. The DNA for the CDR3 is TGTGCCAGCAGTAGACGTGATAACACTGAAGCTTTCTTT.